This passage covers 5 T cell receptor beta chains from one sample sequenced in a study of shared clonotypes between healthy human individuals. Clones were sequenced by immunoSEQ multiplex PCR, and TCRdb holds only the in-frame ones, with some missing. Of hundreds of thousands of clones in the sample, approximately 96% were seen once. Selected positively for CCR7 and CD45RO-negative, naive CD8 cells excluded terminally differentiated effector memory CD45RA+ cells. The sample consisted of naive CD8+ T cells sorted from blood. Receptors were obtained from a woman younger than 45 in good health.

The chain has TRBV12-2 and TRBJ1-2. TRBV12-2 is given as a pseudogene. The CDR3 is 15 residues long. CDR3 coding DNA: TGTGCAAGTCGCTCCCCAGCGGAGGGAAGAGACGGCTACACCTTC. It codes for CASRSPAEGRDGYTF.

V usage is TRBV6-5 and J usage is TRBJ2-5; 10 bases are shared with TRBD1. The DNA end lines up better with TRBJ2-7; the J call may be wrong. Per the germline V gene, CDR1 is MNHEY and CDR2 is SVGAGI. The CDR3 consists of 14 residues. CDR3 region: CASSPGTGVDEQYF. The CDR3 bases are TGTGCCAGCAGCCCAGGGACAGGGGTGGACGAGCAGTACTTC.

The chain recombines TRBV4-1 with TRBJ2-7; TRBD1 matches 7 bases. J was trimmed by 3 bases and V by 4 bases; bases with no gene match: 6. The CDR3 contains 14 residues. CDR1 is MGHRA, CDR2 YSYEKL, per germline. CDR3 sequence: CASSPRGQYYEQYF. CDR3 DNA sequence: TGCGCCAGCAGCCCAAGGGGACAGTACTACGAGCAGTACTTC.

V gene TRBV13 combines with J gene TRBJ2-7; 10 bases line up with TRBD2. The CDR3 extends over 15 amino acids. Germline-derived CDR1 and CDR2 are PRHDT and FYEKMQ (reference sequence). The V and J ends lost 5 bases and 3 bases, in that order; junction bases with no gene match: 7. Here the CDR3 DNA reads TGTGCCAGCAGCCTCGGACTAGCGGTTGACTACGAGCAGTACTTC. Its translation is CASSLGLAVDYEQYF.

A note on this clone: Other DNA sequences in this specimen translate into the identical CDR3. The chain employs TRBV27 and TRBJ2-7; 8 bases agree with TRBD2. This CDR3 spans 12 amino acids. V lost 3 bases, J lost 7 bases, and 2 bases stayed unmatched. CDR1 and CDR2 from the germline V gene are MNHEY and SMNVEV (reference sequence). This CDR3 is CASSFGGGEQYF. The CDR3 DNA sequence: TGTGCCAGCAGTTTTGGCGGGGGGGAGCAGTACTTC.